These T cell receptor beta chains were read from a single sample in a study of blood T cell repertoires in COVID-19. Assay used: immunoSEQ multiplex PCR; TCRdb lists only in-frame clones, some missing. This sample has about 480,000 clones; nearly 90% occur once, and the top ten carry roughly 2%. The sample taken for sequencing was PBMCs or T cells enriched from blood (not recorded which). The origin of the receptors is a woman under 30 with acute COVID-19. Each CDR3 is given with its conserved first and last residue. Clone size is given for some rows only: seen once, a few or many times, or a class if the clone is expanded.

clone_size,j_call,v_call,cdr3_aa
once,TRBJ2-1,TRBV6-5,CASSWTSGGREQFF
NA,TRBJ2-7,TRBV2,CASGGRNYEQYF
NA,TRBJ2-2,TRBV6-2/TRBV6-3,CASSYQLASANTGELFF
NA,TRBJ2-1,TRBV27,CASSLSFIRRGLAGGGEQFF
NA,TRBJ1-6,TRBV10-3,CAISHPGQSNSPLHF
NA,TRBJ1-1,TRBV19,CASSRQGMNTEAFF
once,TRBJ1-2,TRBV28,CASSLANRGIVYGYTF
NA,TRBJ1-4,TRBV18,CASSPREGFTEKLFF
NA,TRBJ1-2,TRBV6-5,CASSYSGGGGYTF
NA,TRBJ2-3,TRBV29-1,CSVRTGSAFTDTQYF
NA,TRBJ1-6,TRBV3-1/TRBV3-2,CASSQGSGSSYNSPLHF
NA,TRBJ1-1,TRBV7-9,CATLRGVNTEAFF
NA,TRBJ2-6,TRBV19,CASSDPGQGSSGANVLTF
NA,TRBJ2-7,TRBV6-1,CASSDKARRYEQYF
NA,TRBJ1-4,TRBV7-9,CASSLLTGNPNEKLFF
NA,TRBJ1-4,TRBV2,CASKVGVSRNEKLFF
NA,TRBJ1-1,TRBV3-1/TRBV3-2,CASSLNTGAWDTEAFF
NA,TRBJ2-7,TRBV28,CASSYKGLAGGYEQYF
NA,TRBJ2-1,TRBV3-1/TRBV3-2,CASSQDEVLAASDEQFF
few,TRBJ2-1,TRBV7-8,CASSLAEAGGYNEQFF
NA,TRBJ2-7,TRBV19,CASSTKNLSRQGGLYEQYF
NA,TRBJ2-2,TRBV24-1,CATSEAVAGELFF
NA,TRBJ2-1,TRBV28,CASSLRFGGRVTDNEQFF
NA,TRBJ1-1,TRBV10-1,CASSESQNTEAFF
once,TRBJ2-7,TRBV19,CASSTGESYEQYF
NA,TRBJ1-4,TRBV5-1,CASSLDHGGPTNEKLFF
NA,TRBJ2-7,TRBV3-1/TRBV3-2,CASSQPGHIYEQYF
NA,TRBJ1-1,TRBV10-1,CASSESKGYTEAFF
few,TRBJ1-6,TRBV2,CASSTGIYNSPLHF
NA,TRBJ1-4,TRBV15,CATSRAGEEKLFF
NA,TRBJ1-2,TRBV30,CAWSQTGGGYTF
NA,TRBJ2-7,TRBV11-2,CASSLVRVSSYEQYF
NA,TRBJ1-1,TRBV7-2,CASTPRDRAKAFF
NA,TRBJ1-1,TRBV27,CASSLSNWNTEAFF
NA,TRBJ2-3,TRBV9,CASSISGGRISDTQYF
NA,TRBJ2-5,TRBV24-1,CATSDQGTGGVHQETQYF
NA,TRBJ1-1,TRBV12-3/TRBV12-4,CASSFQEDTEAFF
NA,TRBJ2-1,TRBV19,CASSPTDSLIGNEQFF
NA,TRBJ2-1,TRBV9,CASSVAGGGSNEQFF
NA,TRBJ1-2,TRBV5-6,CASSLVRDYGYTF
NA,TRBJ2-7,TRBV11-3,CASSLTGTYEQYF
NA,TRBJ2-6,TRBV5-1,CASSLEGVSGANVLTF
NA,TRBJ2-3,TRBV19,CASSGGGLTDTQYF
few,TRBJ1-2,TRBV6-5,CASSRDRGNYGYTF
NA,TRBJ2-7,TRBV5-4,CASSWGDRATYEQYF
NA,TRBJ2-3,TRBV11-2,CASSFSRGANTDTQYF
NA,TRBJ1-1,TRBV6-5,CASSKSPRVNTEAFF
NA,TRBJ1-6,TRBV2,CASLGTDNSPLHF
NA,TRBJ2-1,TRBV28,CASSLGGAGNEQFF
NA,TRBJ1-5,TRBV10-3,CAISESITGGQPQHF
few,TRBJ1-2,TRBV11-2,CASSLGSGYTF
NA,TRBJ1-2,TRBV28,CASRTGQGVYGYTF
NA,TRBJ2-3,TRBV9,CASSDDGGPSTDTQYF
NA,TRBJ2-7,TRBV10-1,CASSFRGYEQYF
few,TRBJ1-5,TRBV28,CASSPYSNQPQHF
once,TRBJ1-5,TRBV3-1/TRBV3-2,CASSQMAASNQPQHF